This TCR beta chain is from a study of blood T cell repertoires in COVID-19. Some clones are missing from TCRdb's copy, which holds only in-frame ones; the method was immunoSEQ multiplex PCR. The sample consists of 200,000 to 250,000 clones, roughly 79% of them appearing once. V shed 6 bases and J shed 4 bases, with 10 bases lying between them. The germline CDR1 and CDR2 sequences are SQVTM and ANQGSEA. CDR3 size: 12 residues. The chain carries TRBV29-1 and TRBJ1-3; the D gene is possibly TRBD1 (6 bases). The sample comprised peripheral blood. This receptor was taken from a woman at least 80 years old with COVID-19, enrolled during active disease. The CDR3 reads CSVQGTGNTIYF. The CDR3 DNA sequence: TGCAGCGTGCAGGGGACGGGAAACACCATATATTTT.